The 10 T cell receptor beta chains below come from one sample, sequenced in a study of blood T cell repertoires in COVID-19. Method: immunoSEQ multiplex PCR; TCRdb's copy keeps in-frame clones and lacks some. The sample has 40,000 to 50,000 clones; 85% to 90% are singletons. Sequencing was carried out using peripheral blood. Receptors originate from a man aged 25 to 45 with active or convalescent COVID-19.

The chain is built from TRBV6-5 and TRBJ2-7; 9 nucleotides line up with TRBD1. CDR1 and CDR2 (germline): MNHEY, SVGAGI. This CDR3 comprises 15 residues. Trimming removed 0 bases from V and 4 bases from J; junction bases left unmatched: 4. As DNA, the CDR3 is TGTGCCAGCAGTTACTCCGGGACAGGGCTTTACGAGCAGTACTTC. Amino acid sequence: CASSYSGTGLYEQYF.

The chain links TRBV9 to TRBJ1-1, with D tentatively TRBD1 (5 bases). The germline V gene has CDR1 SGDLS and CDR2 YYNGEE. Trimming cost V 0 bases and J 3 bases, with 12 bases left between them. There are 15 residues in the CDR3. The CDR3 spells CASSVGAGFDTEAFF. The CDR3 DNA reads TGTGCCAGCAGCGTAGGGGCAGGGTTTGACACTGAAGCTTTCTTT.

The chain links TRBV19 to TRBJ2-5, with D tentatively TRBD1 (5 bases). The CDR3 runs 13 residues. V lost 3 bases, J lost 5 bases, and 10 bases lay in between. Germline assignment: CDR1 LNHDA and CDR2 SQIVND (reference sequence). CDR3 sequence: CASSIHRSETQYF. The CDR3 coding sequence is TGTGCCAGTAGTATTCACAGGAGTGAGACCCAGTACTTC.

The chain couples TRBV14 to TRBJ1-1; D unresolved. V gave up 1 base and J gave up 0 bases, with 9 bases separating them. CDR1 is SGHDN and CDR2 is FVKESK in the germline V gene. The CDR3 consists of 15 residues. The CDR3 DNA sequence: TGTGCCAGCAGCCAAGGACCACAGCTGAACACTGAAGCTTTCTTT. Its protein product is CASSQGPQLNTEAFF.

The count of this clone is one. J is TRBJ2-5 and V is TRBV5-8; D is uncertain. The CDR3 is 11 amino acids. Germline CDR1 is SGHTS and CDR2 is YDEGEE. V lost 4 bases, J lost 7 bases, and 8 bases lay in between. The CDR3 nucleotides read TGTGCCAGCAGCCCGAGTGGGACCCAGTACTTC. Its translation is CASSPSGTQYF.

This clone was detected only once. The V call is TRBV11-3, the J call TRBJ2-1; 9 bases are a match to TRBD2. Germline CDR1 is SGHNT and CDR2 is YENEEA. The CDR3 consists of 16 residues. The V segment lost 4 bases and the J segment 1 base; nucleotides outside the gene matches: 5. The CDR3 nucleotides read TGTGCCAGCAGCTACCATAGCGGGAGATCCTACAATGAGCAGTTCTTC. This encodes CASSYHSGRSYNEQFF.

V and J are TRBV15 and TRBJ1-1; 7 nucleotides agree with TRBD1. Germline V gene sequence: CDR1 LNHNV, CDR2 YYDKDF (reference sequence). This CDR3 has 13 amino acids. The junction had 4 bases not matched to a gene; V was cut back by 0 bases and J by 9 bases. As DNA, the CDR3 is TGTGCCACCAGCAGAGATCAGGGACAGCAAGCTTTCTTT. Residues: CATSRDQGQQAFF.

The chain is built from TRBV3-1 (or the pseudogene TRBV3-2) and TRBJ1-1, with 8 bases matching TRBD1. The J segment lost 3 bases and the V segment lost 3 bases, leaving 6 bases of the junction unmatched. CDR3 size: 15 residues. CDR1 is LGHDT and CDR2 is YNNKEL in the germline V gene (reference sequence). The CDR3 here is CASSHLRTGHTEAFF. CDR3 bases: TGTGCCAGCAGCCACCTTAGGACAGGGCACACTGAAGCTTTCTTT.

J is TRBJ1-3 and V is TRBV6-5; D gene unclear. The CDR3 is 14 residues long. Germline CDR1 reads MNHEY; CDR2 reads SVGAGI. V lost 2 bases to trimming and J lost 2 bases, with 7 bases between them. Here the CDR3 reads CASSYGGPGNTIYF. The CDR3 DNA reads TGTGCCAGCAGTTACGGAGGGCCTGGAAACACCATATATTTT.

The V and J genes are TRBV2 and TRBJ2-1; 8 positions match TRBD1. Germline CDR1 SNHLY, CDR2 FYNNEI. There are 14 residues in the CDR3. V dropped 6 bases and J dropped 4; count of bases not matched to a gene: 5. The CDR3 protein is CASRRDRLYNEQFF. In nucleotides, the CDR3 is TGTGCCAGCAGAAGGGACAGGCTATACAATGAGCAGTTCTTC.